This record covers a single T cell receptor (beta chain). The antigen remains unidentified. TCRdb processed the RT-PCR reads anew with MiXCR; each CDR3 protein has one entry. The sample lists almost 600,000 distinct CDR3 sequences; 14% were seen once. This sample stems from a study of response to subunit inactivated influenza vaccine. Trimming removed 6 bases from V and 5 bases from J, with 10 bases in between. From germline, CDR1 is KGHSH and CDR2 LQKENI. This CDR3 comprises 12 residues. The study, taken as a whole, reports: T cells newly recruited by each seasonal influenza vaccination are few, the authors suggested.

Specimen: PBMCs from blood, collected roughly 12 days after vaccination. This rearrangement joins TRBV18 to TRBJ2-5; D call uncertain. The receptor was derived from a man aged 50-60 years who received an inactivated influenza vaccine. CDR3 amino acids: CASSSVDETQYF. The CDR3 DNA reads TGTGCCAGCTCTTCAGTAGATGAGACCCAGTACTTC.